The rows below give T cell receptor beta chains drawn from one sample of a study of beta chain features in type 1 diabetes. Clones were read by immunoSEQ multiplex PCR, and TCRdb kept only the in-frame ones, dropping some. The sample consists of 300,000 or so clones, 7.5% to 9% of them appearing once. Material for sequencing was central memory CD4+ T cells from blood. Source of these receptors: a woman aged 18-29 years in good health. CDR3s include the opening cysteine and the closing phenylalanine or tryptophan. D genes are given only for firm matches. Some rows mark clone size as missing; the rest say once, few, many or name a class of expanded clone.

DNA: TGTGCCAGCAGCTATAGGCCCCCGAGCTCTGGGGCCAACGTCCTGACTTTC
CDR3: CASSYRPPSSGANVLTF
V: TRBV7-3
size: .
J: TRBJ2-6
D: .

DNA: TGTGCCAGCAGTCCATCCGGGACAGGGGCCCCAATTGAGGCCCAGTACTTC
CDR3: CASSPSGTGAPIEAQYF
V: TRBV28
size: few
J: TRBJ2-5
D: TRBD1

DNA: TGTGCCAGCAGCCTGGAACCGGGCACTGAAGCTTTCTTT
CDR3: CASSLEPGTEAFF
V: TRBV6-6
size: once
J: TRBJ1-1
D: .

DNA: TGTGCCAGTAATGGCCGACTCGAGCCCCAGCATTTT
CDR3: CASNGRLEPQHF
V: TRBV19
size: many
J: TRBJ1-5
D: .

DNA: TGTGCCAGCAGCAGACGACAGGGAGGGAACTATGGCTACACCTTC
CDR3: CASSRRQGGNYGYTF
V: TRBV6-5
size: .
J: TRBJ1-2
D: TRBD1

DNA: TGTGCCAGTGGCCAAACGCGCGGGGGTTCAGATACGCAGTATTTT
CDR3: CASGQTRGGSDTQYF
V: TRBV19
size: few
J: TRBJ2-3
D: TRBD2

DNA: TGTGCCAGCAGCTTGGCGGGAGGGTCGACCACCGGGGAGCTGTTTTTT
CDR3: CASSLAGGSTTGELFF
V: TRBV11-1
size: few
J: TRBJ2-2
D: TRBD2

DNA: TGTGCCAGCAGCTTGTTATCTGGGTACCAAGAGACCCAGTACTTC
CDR3: CASSLLSGYQETQYF
V: TRBV5-8
size: few
J: TRBJ2-5
D: .

DNA: TGTGCCAGCGGGCGGGAGGGCCGTCGGGAGACCCAGTACTTC
CDR3: CASGREGRRETQYF
V: TRBV9
size: many
J: TRBJ2-5
D: TRBD2

DNA: TGCGCCAGCAATGTCGGGGGGTCCTACGAGCAGTACTTC
CDR3: CASNVGGSYEQYF
V: TRBV5-1
size: many
J: TRBJ2-7
D: TRBD2

DNA: TGTGCCAGCAGCGTTGGTTCGAGGACCGCCGGGGAGCTGTTTTTT
CDR3: CASSVGSRTAGELFF
V: TRBV9
size: many
J: TRBJ2-2
D: .

DNA: TGCAGCGTTGGCGTTAGCGAGGGAGGGCCCCCGCAGTTCTTC
CDR3: CSVGVSEGGPPQFF
V: TRBV29-1
size: few
J: TRBJ2-1
D: TRBD2

DNA: TGTGCCAGCACCCTGATCCCGGGGGGGGCCTACGAGCAGTACTTC
CDR3: CASTLIPGGAYEQYF
V: TRBV2
size: .
J: TRBJ2-7
D: TRBD2

DNA: TGTGCCACCAGCAGAGATATGACAGGCGGCACTGAAGCTTTCTTT
CDR3: CATSRDMTGGTEAFF
V: TRBV15
size: few
J: TRBJ1-1
D: .

DNA: TGTGCCAGCAGCGTCCCACTCACCGGGATTAACTATGGCTACACCTTC
CDR3: CASSVPLTGINYGYTF
V: TRBV9
size: few
J: TRBJ1-2
D: .

DNA: TGCGCCAGCAGCCAGGGAGACTACCGATACGAGCAGTACTTC
CDR3: CASSQGDYRYEQYF
V: TRBV5-1
size: few
J: TRBJ2-7
D: .

DNA: TGTGCCAGCAACACGGGACTAGCGGGGAGCTCCTACAATGAGCAGTTCTTC
CDR3: CASNTGLAGSSYNEQFF
V: TRBV4-2
size: many
J: TRBJ2-1
D: TRBD2

DNA: TGTGCCAGTAGTATAACCGGGAGGGCCGGGAACGAGCAGTACTTC
CDR3: CASSITGRAGNEQYF
V: TRBV19
size: .
J: TRBJ2-7
D: TRBD2

DNA: TGTGCCAGCAGCCCCGGGACTAGCGGTTACAATGAGCAGTTCTTC
CDR3: CASSPGTSGYNEQFF
V: TRBV9
size: many
J: TRBJ2-1
D: TRBD2

DNA: TGTGCCAGCAGCTTAGCGGGAGGGTGGGAGACCCAGTACTTC
CDR3: CASSLAGGWETQYF
V: TRBV7-2
size: few
J: TRBJ2-5
D: TRBD2

DNA: TGTGCCAGCAGCCAACCAACTAGCGGGAACCCCAACGAGCAGTACTTC
CDR3: CASSQPTSGNPNEQYF
V: TRBV4-2
size: .
J: TRBJ2-7
D: TRBD2

DNA: TGCGCCAGCCGCTTAGGGTTTGGCGCCGAGCAGTACTTC
CDR3: CASRLGFGAEQYF
V: TRBV5-1
size: .
J: TRBJ2-7
D: .

DNA: TGCGCCAGCAGCAACCCGACAGGGGGCTCCGAGCAGTACTTC
CDR3: CASSNPTGGSEQYF
V: TRBV5-1
size: .
J: TRBJ2-7
D: TRBD1

DNA: TGTGCCAGCAGCTCACAACGTCCCGGGACAGGGGCAGATACGCAGTATTTT
CDR3: CASSSQRPGTGADTQYF
V: TRBV11-3
size: .
J: TRBJ2-3
D: TRBD1

DNA: TGTGCCAGCACCCTCCTGGGTGAGCAGTTCTTC
CDR3: CASTLLGEQFF
V: TRBV7-2
size: many
J: TRBJ2-1
D: .

DNA: TGTGCCAGCAGCCAAGACTCGGGAGCGGGCGAGCAGTACTTC
CDR3: CASSQDSGAGEQYF
V: TRBV4-2
size: few
J: TRBJ2-7
D: .

DNA: TGTGCCAGCAGTCGAAAACCGGGACTAGCGGGAGGGACCCAAGAGACCCAGTACTTC
CDR3: CASSRKPGLAGGTQETQYF
V: TRBV4-2
size: few
J: TRBJ2-5
D: TRBD2

DNA: TGTGCCAGCAGTTTATCGAGGGCTACCGGGGAGCTGTTTTTT
CDR3: CASSLSRATGELFF
V: TRBV27
size: few
J: TRBJ2-2
D: .

DNA: TGCGCCAGCAGCTTGTTAAATTCAGAAAACACCGGGGAGCTGTTTTTT
CDR3: CASSLLNSENTGELFF
V: TRBV5-1
size: few
J: TRBJ2-2
D: .

DNA: TGCAGCGTACCCCCCAGCGGGAGTAACTATGAGCAGTTCTTC
CDR3: CSVPPSGSNYEQFF
V: TRBV29-1
size: few
J: TRBJ2-1
D: TRBD2

DNA: TGCAGCGTTGAAGCACTAGTATTCTACAATGAGCAGTTCTTC
CDR3: CSVEALVFYNEQFF
V: TRBV29-1
size: .
J: TRBJ2-1
D: .

DNA: TGTGCCAGCAGCCAAGATTGGACTAGCCCTGGGTGGACCCAGTACTTC
CDR3: CASSQDWTSPGWTQYF
V: TRBV4-2
size: few
J: TRBJ2-5
D: TRBD2

DNA: TGCGCCAGCAGCCTCCACGGAAGCGGCGCGCTCGAGCAGTACTTC
CDR3: CASSLHGSGALEQYF
V: TRBV5-1
size: .
J: TRBJ2-7
D: .

DNA: TGTGCCAGCAGTGATGCGATGTACCGGGAGCAGTACTTC
CDR3: CASSDAMYREQYF
V: TRBV6-1
size: .
J: TRBJ2-7
D: .

DNA: TGCAGCGTATCTAGCGGGAGGGCCACCGGGGAGCTGTTTTTT
CDR3: CSVSSGRATGELFF
V: TRBV29-1
size: few
J: TRBJ2-2
D: TRBD2

DNA: TGTGCCAGCAGCCCTAGACAGGGCCAAGAGACCCAGTACTTC
CDR3: CASSPRQGQETQYF
V: TRBV11-1
size: .
J: TRBJ2-5
D: TRBD1

DNA: TGCGCCAGCAGCCAAGGCAGCGGGACAGAATACAATGAGCAGTTCTTC
CDR3: CASSQGSGTEYNEQFF
V: TRBV4-3
size: .
J: TRBJ2-1
D: .

DNA: TGTGCCAGCAGTTTATCAAGACAGACTGAGCAGTTCTTC
CDR3: CASSLSRQTEQFF
V: TRBV27
size: few
J: TRBJ2-1
D: .

DNA: TGTGCCATCAGTGTCCAGCGGAAGTTCACAGATACGCAGTATTTT
CDR3: CAISVQRKFTDTQYF
V: TRBV10-3
size: .
J: TRBJ2-3
D: .

DNA: TGTGCCAGCAGCTTACCTGATAGATCGGATACGCAGTATTTT
CDR3: CASSLPDRSDTQYF
V: TRBV11-2
size: few
J: TRBJ2-3
D: .

DNA: TGTGCTAGCAGCCCCGGGACTAGCGGAATGTCCGGGGAGCTGTTTTTT
CDR3: CASSPGTSGMSGELFF
V: TRBV7-7
size: .
J: TRBJ2-2
D: TRBD2

DNA: TGTGCCAGCAGCTCACTAGCGGGCTACAATGAGCAGTTCTTC
CDR3: CASSSLAGYNEQFF
V: TRBV13
size: few
J: TRBJ2-1
D: TRBD2

DNA: TGTGCCAGCAGCAGACACGGCGAGGATACGCAGTATTTT
CDR3: CASSRHGEDTQYF
V: TRBV27
size: few
J: TRBJ2-3
D: .

DNA: TGTGCCAGCAGCCCGGGACTAGCGGGATTTGAAGAGACCCAGTACTTC
CDR3: CASSPGLAGFEETQYF
V: TRBV5-4
size: .
J: TRBJ2-5
D: TRBD2

DNA: TGTGCCAGCAGCAATCTTAACAGGGGAGACACTGAAGCTTTCTTT
CDR3: CASSNLNRGDTEAFF
V: TRBV21-1
size: few
J: TRBJ1-1
D: .

DNA: TGTGCCAGCAGGCCCGACGGCAGCTCCTACAATGAGCAGTTCTTC
CDR3: CASRPDGSSYNEQFF
V: TRBV14
size: few
J: TRBJ2-1
D: .

DNA: TGTGCCAGCAGCTTGGCGGGATTACCCCAGCATTTT
CDR3: CASSLAGLPQHF
V: TRBV5-6
size: many
J: TRBJ1-5
D: .